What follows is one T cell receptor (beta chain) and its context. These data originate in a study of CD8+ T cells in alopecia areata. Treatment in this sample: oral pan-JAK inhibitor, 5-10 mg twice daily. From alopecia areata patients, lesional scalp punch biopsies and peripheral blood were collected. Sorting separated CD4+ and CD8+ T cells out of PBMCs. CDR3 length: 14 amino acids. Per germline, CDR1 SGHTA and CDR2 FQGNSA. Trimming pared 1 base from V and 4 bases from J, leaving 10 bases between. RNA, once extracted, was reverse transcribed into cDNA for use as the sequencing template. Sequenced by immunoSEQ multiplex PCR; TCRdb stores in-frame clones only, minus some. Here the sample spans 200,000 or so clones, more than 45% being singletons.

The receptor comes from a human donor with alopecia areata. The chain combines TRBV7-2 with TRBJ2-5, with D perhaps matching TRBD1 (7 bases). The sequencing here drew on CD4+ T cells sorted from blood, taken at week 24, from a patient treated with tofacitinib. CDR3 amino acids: CASSLGRDRETQYF. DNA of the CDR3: TGTGCCAGCAGCTTAGGGCGGGACAGAGAGACCCAGTACTTC.